Below are 32 T cell receptor beta chains sequenced from a single sample in a study of blood T cells in healthy people across ages. The second PCR ran about 6 to 12 cycles with a sample-barcoded 5' primer and J-beta primers. In TCRdb, the 5' RACE reads were re-called with MiXCR into one record per CDR3 protein. The data contain approximately 730,000 distinct CDR3 sequences, about 53% of them singletons. The sequenced sample was blood. Source of these receptors: an elderly man in good health.

This clonotype appeared a single time. This rearrangement joins TRBV28 to TRBJ2-7; TRBD1 might be the D (6 bases). The germline V gene has CDR1 MDHEN and CDR2 SYDVKM. The CDR3 loop spans 15 amino acids. Trimming removed 5 bases at V and 0 bases at J, with 14 bases between. Written as DNA, the CDR3 is TGTGCCAGCAGTAATTTTGGGGACAACTCCTACGAGCAGTACTTC. Its translation is CASSNFGDNSYEQYF.

In this sample, this clonotype turned up a few times. V gene TRBV7-6 combines with J gene TRBJ2-3; weak D call: TRBD1 (5 bases). CDR3 length equals 16 residues. The V and J ends lost 1 base and 1 base respectively, with 12 bases between them. CDR1 and CDR2 from the germline V gene are SGHVS and FNYEAQ. The CDR3 is CASSLGRVQGTDTQYF. Written as DNA, the CDR3 is TGTGCCAGCAGCTTAGGTCGTGTACAGGGCACAGATACGCAGTATTTT. Based on the CDR3 plus reference TRBV7-6 and TRBJ2-3, the full variable domain is GAGVSQSPRYKVTKRGQDVALRCDPISGHVSLYWYRQALGQGPEFLTYFNYEAQQDKSGLPNDRFSAERPEGSISTLTIQRTEQRDSAMYRCASSLGRVQGTDTQYFGPGTRLTVL.

The chain carries TRBV20-1 and TRBJ1-1; 9 bases map to TRBD1. With 6 bases clipped from V and 3 bases from J, the junction kept 5 bases outside the gene matches. CDR1 DFQATT and CDR2 SNEGSKA come from the germline V gene (reference sequence). The CDR3 sequence is 13 residues long. This CDR3 reads CSAADRGDTEAFF. The DNA for the CDR3 is TGCAGTGCCGCGGACAGGGGCGACACTGAAGCTTTCTTT.

This clonotype was seen only a few times. V is TRBV10-3 and J is TRBJ2-1, with D perhaps matching TRBD2 (6 bases). The CDR3 is made up of 13 amino acids. V gave up 8 bases and J gave up 8 bases, with 16 bases separating them. Germline assignment: CDR1 ENHRY and CDR2 SYGVKD. CDR3 sequence (DNA): TGTGCCATCGCGGGGCAATTTGGGGATGAGCAGTTCTTC. It yields the protein CAIAGQFGDEQFF.

CDR3 loop: CASSLSIILRGAAVETQYF. The DNA of the CDR3 is TGCGCCAGCAGCTTGTCGATAATCCTCCGGGGAGCAGCGGTGGAGACCCAGTACTTC. J is TRBJ2-5 and V is TRBV5-1; the D gene is possibly TRBD2 (5 bases). Germline V lookup: CDR1 SGHRS, CDR2 YFSETQ. V lost 1 base and J lost 5, with 27 bases in between. The CDR3 extends over 19 amino acids.

The CDR3 spells CSALAGGGTGELFF. CDR3 coding DNA: TGCAGTGCCTTAGCGGGAGGAGGCACCGGGGAGCTGTTTTTT. J is TRBJ2-2 and V is TRBV20-1; 10 bases match TRBD2. This CDR3 is 14 amino acids long. The V and J ends lost 6 bases and 4 bases, in that order; junction bases with no gene match: 5. In germline, CDR1 is DFQATT, CDR2 SNEGSKA (reference sequence).

Only a few counts were recorded for this clonotype. This chain connects TRBV7-9 to TRBJ2-7, with D perhaps TRBD2 (6 bases). Germline CDR1 and CDR2: SEHNR and FQNEAQ (reference sequence). V lost 3 bases and J lost 0, with 12 bases in between. This CDR3 comprises 15 residues. This chain's CDR3 is CASSFPAGSSYEQYF. The CDR3 region has the DNA TGTGCCAGCAGCTTCCCCGCGGGGAGCTCCTACGAGCAGTACTTC.

The V and J genes are TRBV3-1 and TRBJ2-1, with 7 bases aligning to TRBD2. CDR1 is LGHDT and CDR2 is YNNKEL in the germline V gene (reference sequence). J was trimmed by 0 bases and V by 6 bases; bases with no gene match: 14. The CDR3 is 18 residues long. The CDR3 protein is CASRPVASGLSSYNEQFF. CDR3 nucleotide sequence: TGTGCCAGCAGGCCAGTGGCTAGCGGACTAAGCTCCTACAATGAGCAGTTCTTC.

This clonotype showed up just a few times. This chain joins TRBV6-1 and TRBJ2-4; TRBD2 might be the D (5 bases). The V end was cut by 3 bases, the J end by 6 bases, with 9 bases between. This CDR3 has 13 amino acids. Germline values: CDR1 MNHNS, CDR2 SASEGT. CDR3 residues: CASSDGLRNIQYF. CDR3 DNA: TGTGCCAGCAGTGATGGACTGAGAAACATTCAGTACTTC.

The chain combines TRBV28 with TRBJ2-7; the D call may be TRBD1 or TRBD2 (6 bases each). Germline CDR1 reads MDHEN; CDR2 reads SYDVKM. V was pared by 5 bases and J by 6 bases, with 20 bases between. This CDR3 is built from 15 residues. The CDR3 is CASSAFARKGGEQYF. DNA for the CDR3: TGTGCCAGCAGTGCATTTGCTCGGAAGGGGGGCGAGCAGTACTTC.

This chain connects TRBV7-2 to TRBJ2-3, with D perhaps TRBD2 (5 bases). Trimming cost V 4 bases and J 0 bases, with 11 bases left between them. The CDR3 extends over 15 amino acids. Germline V lookup: CDR1 SGHTA, CDR2 FQGNSA. CDR3 in amino acids: CASSYLGVSTDTQYF. Written as DNA, the CDR3 is TGTGCCAGCAGCTATCTCGGGGTTAGCACAGATACGCAGTATTTT.

This clonotype occurred a few times. The gene calls are TRBV7-3 and TRBJ2-1, with 8 bases identical to TRBD2. The J call is uncertain, as TRBJ2-7 better fits the DNA end. Germline CDR1 is SGHTA and CDR2 is FQGTGA. This CDR3 has 16 amino acids. CDR3 sequence: CASSSSTSASYNEQYF. CDR3 DNA sequence: TGTGCCAGCAGCTCCTCGACTAGCGCGTCCTACAATGAGCAGTACTTC.

Concerning this clonotype: This may be a read error: a much more frequent sequence differs by one nucleotide. The chain is built from TRBV11-2 and TRBJ2-6; a possible D gene is TRBD2 (6 bases). Germline V gene sequence: CDR1 SGHAT, CDR2 FQNNGV. This CDR3 is built from 17 residues. CDR3 DNA: TGTGCCAGCGGCTTAGCGGCTCGGAACTCTGGGGCCAACGTCCTGACTTTC. Its translation is CASGLAARNSGANVLTF.

This sequence joins TRBV6-5 and TRBJ1-1, with D unclear. V lost 6 bases to trimming and J lost 1 base, with 15 bases between them. The CDR3 runs to 15 residues. Germline V CDR1 and CDR2: MNHEY, SVGAGI. The DNA of the CDR3 is TGTGCCAGCAGCTATCGTACCCTGAAGAACACTGAAGCTTTCTTT. Its translation is CASSYRTLKNTEAFF.

V gene TRBV3-1 combines with J gene TRBJ2-1; the match to TRBD2 covers 10 bases. This CDR3 is 14 amino acids long. Losses at the gene ends were 9 bases for V and 4 bases for J; bases not matched to a gene: 6. Germline V gene lookup returns CDR1 LGHDT and CDR2 YNNKEL (reference sequence). CDR3 coding DNA: TGTGCCAGTCAACCTAGCGGGAGATACAATGAGCAGTTCTTC. Its protein is CASQPSGRYNEQFF.

This clonotype was picked up a small number of times. The V gene is TRBV7-9, the J gene TRBJ2-7, with unresolved D. The germline gives CDR1 SEHNR, CDR2 FQNEAQ (reference sequence). This CDR3 is built from 11 residues. Trimming removed 7 bases at V and 6 bases at J, with 10 bases between. The CDR3 is CASTRSGEQYF. CDR3 bases: TGTGCCAGCACCCGTTCGGGCGAGCAGTACTTC.

About this clonotype itself: The junction differs from germline at one of its ends, possibly a read error. The chain has TRBV5-1 and TRBJ1-6, with D unclear. The CDR3 has 15 residues. Germline V CDR1 and CDR2: SGHRS, YFSETQ. Here the CDR3 reads CTSSQLTTDNSPLHF. The CDR3 nucleotides are TGCACCAGCAGCCAATTAACCACTGATAATTCACCCCTCCACTTT.

The J gene is TRBJ2-5, the V gene TRBV12-3 or TRBV12-4, with D perhaps being TRBD1 or TRBD2 (7 bases each). Trimming cost V 4 bases and J 3 bases, with 15 bases left between them. CDR3 length equals 15 residues. This CDR3 is CASSSTGRGEETQYF. The CDR3 DNA sequence: TGTGCCAGCAGTTCGACAGGGAGGGGGGAAGAGACCCAGTACTTC.

This chain joins TRBV3-1 and TRBJ2-7; 7 bases match TRBD2. This CDR3 is 19 amino acids long. The V gene's germline CDR1 is LGHDT and CDR2 YNNKEL (reference sequence). Trimming cost V 0 bases and J 2 bases; bases outside gene matches: 16. CDR3 in DNA: TGTGCCAGCAGCCAAGAATGGGGTAAAGGAGCGGGAAGTACCTACGAGCAGTACTTC. The encoded protein is CASSQEWGKGAGSTYEQYF.

The chain carries TRBV2 and TRBJ1-5; D remains ambiguous. V was trimmed by 6 bases and J by 3 bases, leaving 9 bases between them. Per the germline V gene, CDR1 is SNHLY and CDR2 is FYNNEI. This CDR3 spans 13 amino acids. The CDR3, as DNA: TGTGCCAGCAGCGGGGAGCCCAATCAGCCCCAGCATTTT. Translating it yields CASSGEPNQPQHF. Supplemented by reference TRBV2 and TRBJ1-5, the full variable domain reads EPEVTQTPSHQVTQMGQEVILRCVPISNHLYFYWYRQILGQKVEFLVSFYNNEISEKSEIFDDQFSVERPDGSNFTLKIRSTKLEDSAMYFCASSGEPNQPQHFGDGTRLSIL.

The chain joins TRBV20-1 to TRBJ2-2; TRBD2 matches at 11 bases. V shed 1 base and J 6 bases; nucleotides not matched to a gene: 7. CDR3 length: 16 residues. Germline loops: CDR1 DFQATT, CDR2 SNEGSKA (reference sequence). The CDR3 here is CSARVSGRAPAGELFF. CDR3 in DNA: TGCAGTGCTAGAGTTAGCGGGAGGGCCCCGGCCGGGGAGCTGTTTTTT.

The chain recombines TRBV5-1 with TRBJ2-5; D remains unclear. The CDR3 runs 15 residues. The germline V gene encodes CDR1 SGHRS and CDR2 YFSETQ. Trimming took 1 base from V and 5 from J, leaving 15 bases between them. CDR3 in DNA: TGCGCCAGCAGCTTGATCCACACCCTAAGGGAGACCCAGTACTTC. Translation gives CASSLIHTLRETQYF.

The table lists this clonotype with a few counts. The chain is built from TRBV29-1 and TRBJ1-5; D might be TRBD1 (5 bases). V shed 6 bases and J shed 7 bases, with 16 bases lying between them. The CDR3 extends over 13 amino acids. Germline V lookup: CDR1 SQVTM, CDR2 ANQGSEA. In DNA form, the CDR3 reads TGCAGCGTCGATCCGGGACCCGGCCAGCCCCAGCATTTT. This translates into CSVDPGPGQPQHF.

The chain is built from TRBV21-1 and TRBJ1-4; the D call of TRBD1 is as the table states it, not checked on the DNA. TRBV21-1 is a pseudogene segment. This CDR3 comprises 17 residues. CDR3 in DNA: TGTGCCAGCAGCAAAGGGGAGCCCGGGACAGGGGACGAAAAACTGTTTTTT. It yields the protein CASSKGEPGTGDEKLFF.

This chain joins TRBV12-3 or TRBV12-4 and TRBJ2-3; tentatively, D is TRBD2 (6 bases). With 7 bases removed from V and 14 bases from J, the gap between germline ends came to 28 bases. The CDR3 is 15 amino acids. CDR3 sequence: CASTSGIAVPAHVYF. The CDR3 DNA reads as TGTGCCAGCACCTCGGGGATAGCGGTCCCGGCACACGTGTATTTT.

The CDR3 sequence is CASKARSNYGYTF. As DNA, the CDR3 is TGTGCCAGCAAGGCGCGGTCTAACTATGGCTACACCTTC. V and J are TRBV2 and TRBJ1-2; the D is unclear. Trimming took 7 bases from V and 0 from J, leaving 9 bases between them. Germline CDR1 and CDR2: SNHLY and FYNNEI. The CDR3 is 13 residues long. Combining the CDR3 with reference TRBV2 and TRBJ1-2 gives the whole variable domain EPEVTQTPSHQVTQMGQEVILRCVPISNHLYFYWYRQILGQKVEFLVSFYNNEISEKSEIFDDQFSVERPDGSNFTLKIRSTKLEDSAMYFCASKARSNYGYTFGSGTRLTVV.

This clonotype has a handful of counts. CDR3 sequence reads: CASSWSGRDATDTQYF. The CDR3 nucleotides read TGTGCCAGCAGTTGGAGCGGGAGAGACGCGACAGATACGCAGTATTTT. The chain uses TRBV28 and TRBJ2-3, with 8 bases aligning to TRBD2. Germline V lookup: CDR1 MDHEN, CDR2 SYDVKM. Germline trimming cut 4 bases from V and 3 bases from J; bases unmatched to any gene: 9. This CDR3 is built from 16 residues.

The rearrangement links TRBV5-6 to TRBJ2-3; D is perhaps TRBD1 (6 bases). The CDR3 has 15 residues. V was shortened by 2 bases and J by 0 bases, with 10 bases between the two germline ends. Germline V gene data show CDR1 as SGHDT and CDR2 as YYEEEE. The DNA of the CDR3 is TGTGCCAGCAGCTTCAGGGGCCCTAGCACAGATACGCAGTATTTT. It specifies CASSFRGPSTDTQYF.

This clonotype appeared once. The chain combines TRBV9 with TRBJ2-3, with TRBD2 matching over 8 bases. V gave up 3 bases and J gave up 3 bases; unmatched junction bases: 9. CDR3 size: 16 residues. Germline values: CDR1 SGDLS, CDR2 YYNGEE. CDR3 coding DNA: TGTGCCAGCAGCGGGCGGACTAGCCAGGAGACAGATACGCAGTATTTT. This codes for CASSGRTSQETDTQYF.

The chain combines TRBV4-1 with TRBJ2-4; D not certain. The J call may be wrong; the DNA end is better matched by TRBJ2-7. There are 14 residues in the CDR3. Germline CDR1 reads MGHRA; CDR2 reads YSYEKL. CDR3 region: CASSQVPTDYEQYF. The CDR3 DNA is TGCGCCAGCAGCCAAGTTCCGACGGACTACGAGCAGTACTTC.

The chain carries TRBV7-9 and TRBJ1-1; no clear D gene. Germline V gene data show CDR1 as SEHNR and CDR2 as FQNEAQ (reference sequence). The CDR3 covers 12 residues. Trimming removed 4 bases at V and 4 bases at J, with 7 bases between. The CDR3 loop reads CASSSGGTEAFF. CDR3 sequence (DNA): TGTGCCAGCAGCTCCGGAGGCACTGAAGCTTTCTTT.

V gene TRBV24-1 combines with J gene TRBJ2-7, with D possibly matching TRBD2 (6 bases). CDR3 size: 14 residues. Germline CDR1 reads KGHDR; CDR2 reads SFDVKD. Trimming left V 2 bases short and J 2 bases short, with 9 bases between. CDR3 loop: CATSDSGGTYEQYF. DNA for the CDR3: TGTGCCACCAGTGATTCCGGGGGAACCTACGAGCAGTACTTC.